This TCR beta chain stems from a study of CD8 T cells in ankylosing spondylitis. This clonotype was seen ten or more times. TCRdb used MiXCR to reprocess the 5' RACE reads, holding one entry per CDR3 protein. The sample carries about 140,000 distinct CDR3 sequences, around 32% recorded once. Sequencing was carried out using synovial fluid, either unsorted or a sorted T cell fraction (not recorded which). The receptor was isolated from a male donor with ankylosing spondylitis.

Written as DNA, the CDR3 is TGTGCCAGCAGTGACAGGGACAGGGGAAACTATGGCTACACCTTC. Residues: CASSDRDRGNYGYTF. The gene calls are TRBV6-1 and TRBJ1-2; 10 nucleotides align to TRBD1. This CDR3 region has 15 residues. Germline V gene data show CDR1 as MNHNS and CDR2 as SASEGT. Losses at the gene ends were 3 bases for V and 2 bases for J; bases not matched to a gene: 3.